This T cell receptor (beta chain) was sequenced during a study of T cell repertoires in MIS-A myocarditis. The CDR3 sequence is 16 residues long. The germline V gene encodes CDR1 MDHEN and CDR2 SYDVKM. V lost 7 bases and J lost 7; bases outside the gene matches: 18. TCRdb's table, derived via immunoSEQ multiplex PCR, lists solely in-frame clones and lacks some. The sample has some 6,000 clones, around 75% seen once; the top ten hold 50% to 75%. This TCR came from a man between 18 and 29 years old with fulminant myocarditis from multisystem inflammatory syndrome in adults (MIS-A) after COVID-19. The chain couples TRBV28 to TRBJ1-2, with 7 bases identical to TRBD1. Sequenced sample: interventricular septum heart tissue obtained at autopsy. The CDR3: CASTFSVRGGHFGYTF. The DNA for the CDR3 is TGTGCCAGCACCTTCAGTGTCAGGGGGGGTCACTTTGGCTACACCTTC.